The TCR beta chain described here comes from a study of vaccination and CD4 T cells after COVID-19 (dated by TCRdb to between 2022 and 2023). Regarding the research as a whole: Convalescent patients had a positive SARS-CoV-2 result on nasal swab PCR, and of these patients, nine had mild disease and one had severe disease. Six males and four females were included in the convalescent cohort, with two Hispanic individuals, seven Caucasians, two Asians and one multiracial person represented. Participants got two doses of the Pfizer-BioNTech BNT162b2 vaccine (n=8) or two doses of the Moderna mRNA-1273 vaccine (n=2). Post-COVID blood samples from convalescent patients were collected a median of about 100 days after diagnosis, with a range of roughly 35 to 170 days. Post-vaccine blood samples were taken a median of approximately 70 days after the second vaccine dose, with a range of roughly 13 to 250 days. The cultures were stimulated with overlapping spike peptide pools from SARS-CoV-2 and from the common cold coronaviruses HCoV-NL63, HCoV-OC43 and HCoV-229E. In control cultures, a CEFX viral epitope pool was used as positive control, an HIV-1 Nef peptide pool was used as negative control, or no peptide was added. In fewer than 12 COVID-19 convalescent patients and a few infection-naive healthy vaccine recipients, researchers compared the spike-specific CD4+ TCR repertoire from before mRNA vaccination with the repertoire from after.

Interpreted using the paper, the treatment or condition label stands for: roughly ten-day PBMC culture with coronavirus spike peptide pools or control peptides (ViraFEST assay). The ViraFEST assay was used in the study, in which antigen-specific T cells were expanded with peptide pools and expanded clonotypes were subsequently identified by TCR sequencing. Positive SARS-CoV-2 PCR tests in the convalescent patients dated from March to December 2020, before Alpha, Beta and Delta variants emerged in the United States. Each well held 2.2 million or so PBMCs cultured in IMDM containing around 5% human AB serum and approximately 9.4 IU/ml IL-2, with about 9.4 ug/ml peptide pools added. On days 3 and 7, half of the culture medium was replaced with fresh IL-2-containing medium. CD4+ T cells were isolated after roughly nine days of culture through negative selection using the EasySep CD4+ T cell isolation kit. PBMCs were separated from whole blood using Ficoll-Paque Plus gradient centrifugation and then either used fresh or cryopreserved at -140C. Culture conditions were generally each tested in triplicate wells.

The CDR3 starts with the cysteine, ends with the phenylalanine, and has 17 residues. Only the CDR3 region is kept as DNA, spanning 51 bases read in frame from base 1. For CDR1 and CDR2, the germline V gene lists MNHNS and SASEGT. The V end gives up 6 bases and the J end 2 bases, leaving 11 bases in the junction not matched to a gene. The paper's findings and limits, for the study overall: Although the median number of SARS-CoV-2-reactive clonotypes went up from roughly 19 after infection to about 38 after vaccination, the increase was not significant. Among convalescent patients, a median around 83% of the SARS-CoV-2-reactive clones seen after vaccination appeared only after vaccination, which suggests priming specific to the vaccine. The study included relatively few convalescent patients and did not analyze early timepoints after natural infection. Of the vaccine-specific clones in convalescent patients, 304 of 307, or nearly all, reacted only to SARS-CoV-2 spike and did not cross-react with common cold coronaviruses.

Comment on this clonotype: The antigen it binds to is not known. Per-base qualities were not stored, and no clone one base away is much larger.

Library method: PCR. DNA from cultured CD4+ T cells was subjected to TCR sequencing with the Oncomine TCR Beta short-read assay at the Johns Hopkins FTIC core. The QIAamp micro DNA kit was used to extract genomic DNA from the cultured CD4+ T cells. Oncomine TCR Beta libraries from cultured CD4+ T cells were pooled using unique dual indexes and sequenced on an Illumina iSeq 100. On the study's bioinformatics: Non-productive sequences were removed, and CDR3s not starting with C, not ending with F or W, or shorter than 7 amino acids were discarded. The MANAFEST web application was used to identify antigen-specific clonotypes by comparing peptide-stimulated wells against reference wells and other culture wells. For a clone to be called positive, the clone needed an FDR below 0.05, an odds ratio above 5, and a productive frequency above 0.1% in at least two of three replicate wells. Cross-reactive clonotypes were defined as significantly expanded in both SARS-CoV-2 spike wells and at least one common cold coronavirus spike condition. Using R version 3.6.1, CDR3 homology was evaluated through Levenshtein distances (stringdist) along with unrooted phylogenetic trees (ape). The raw public reads went through TCRdb reprocessing: fastp at Q25, MiXCR clone calling, in-frame beta chains kept. Each CDR3 protein appears once, grouped with its most common genes and DNA. What appears here as the V and J calls and clone size reflects TCRdb's work, not the paper's. In this sample the table shows about 20,000 distinct CDR3 sequences, 40% to 55% of which occur a single time. About 2.9% of the sample is in the top ten clones.

This TCR was recovered from a human donor who had recovered from COVID-19. Rearrangement joined TRBV6-1 to TRBJ2-3, with 10 bases matching TRBD2. This specimen was CD4+ T cells from blood, cultured in vitro, taken after SARS-CoV-2 vaccination. The DNA reads as follows: TGTGCCAGCAGCCGGACTAGCGGCACTTTTAACACAGATACGCAGTATTTT. It encodes CASSRTSGTFNTDTQYF.